Below, one TCR beta chain is given with its context. Its specificity is not known. These data originate in a study of metastatic and nonmetastatic thyroid tumors. Study results and caveats: Within blood and tumor, benign nodules reportedly had significantly lower TCR beta diversity than malignant thyroid tumors did.

No patient received treatment before thyroid surgery. Original methodology: A papillary thyroid cancer distant-metastasis classifier was built from CDR3 differences across clinicopathological groups. Using MiXCR, TCRdb reanalyzed the PCR reads. The V and J calls and clone size come from TCRdb's table, not from the authors' own analysis. The sample includes around 40,000 clones, about 13% of them seen just once. Germline loops: CDR1 SGHNT, CDR2 YENEEA. V shed 5 bases, J shed 4 bases, and the junction held 10 bases outside the gene matches. The CDR3 spans 15 residues. The TCR comes from a female donor with papillary thyroid cancer or a benign thyroid nodule (not recorded which). Some clones in this sample may be carry-over from other donors' samples. This chain links TRBV11-3 with TRBJ2-7; 8 bases are shared with TRBD1. Sample: blood. The DNA for the CDR3 is TGTGCCAGCAGCCAGTCGAGACAGGGGATTTACGAGCAGTACTTC. This gives the protein CASSQSRQGIYEQYF. The variable domain in full, with the rest retrieved from reference TRBV11-3 and TRBJ2-7, is EAGVVQSPRYKIIEKKQPVAFWCNPISGHNTLYWYLQNLGQGPELLIRYENEEAVDDSQLPKDRFSAERLKGVDSTLKIQPAELGDSAVYLCASSQSRQGIYEQYFGPGTRLTVT.